This TCR beta chain comes out of a study of cytomegalovirus exposure and HLA in healthy donors. Study results and caveats: Some TCR beta chains (roughly 150 of them) were listed as cytomegalovirus-associated.

Both 60 Vbeta primers and 13 Jbeta primers went into the PCR. Clones were read by immunoSEQ multiplex PCR, and TCRdb kept only the in-frame ones, dropping some. This repertoire shows 150,000 to 200,000 clones, 70% to 80% found once; its top ten account for 2.2%. As to this clone: Its antigen is as yet unknown.

Material: PBMCs. This sequence originates from a man aged 45-65 years in good health and CMV-seropositive.

The CDR3 nucleotides are TGTGCCACCAGCAGAGATACCGGACTAGCGGGCTACGAGCAGTACTTC. Translation gives CATSRDTGLAGYEQYF. This sequence joins TRBV15 and TRBJ2-7; 11 bases are shared with TRBD2. Per the germline V gene, CDR1 is LNHNV and CDR2 is YYDKDF (reference sequence). Trimming removed 0 bases from V and 3 bases from J; junction bases left unmatched: 4. The CDR3 has 16 residues.